The entry below describes one T cell receptor beta chain. Antigen: not known. No patient had autoimmune disease or received systemic immunosuppression. Using immunoSEQ multiplex PCR, the repertoire was profiled, and TCRdb retains in-frame clones only, with some absent. The table has approximately 6,500 clones, around 79% seen once. This sample was taken from a study of OX40 agonist ivuxolimab in advanced cancers. Study results and caveats: The average count of expanded clones was higher among CD8+ T cells than among CD4+.

The sample was CD4+ or CD8+ T cells sorted from blood, taken in a trial of the OX40 agonist ivuxolimab. The clonotype was recovered from an adult with an advanced solid tumor such as melanoma, head and neck, liver or kidney cancer.

The CDR3 here is CASGGQGGTEAFF. The CDR3 DNA reads as TGTGCCAGCGGGGGGCAGGGCGGCACTGAAGCTTTCTTT. This rearrangement joins TRBV13 to TRBJ1-1; the D gene is possibly TRBD1 (6 bases). CDR3 length equals 13 residues. Looked up from germline, CDR1 is PRHDT and CDR2 is FYEKMQ (reference sequence). V was trimmed by 8 bases and J by 4 bases, leaving 14 bases between them. Variable domain in full (rest from reference TRBV13 and TRBJ1-1): AAGVIQSPRHLIKEKRETATLKCYPIPRHDTVYWYQQGPGQDPQFLISFYEKMQSDKGSIPDRFSAQQFSDYHSELNMSSLELGDSALYFCASGGQGGTEAFFGQGTRLTVV.